Presented here are 2 T cell receptor beta chains from one specimen sequenced in a study of blood T cell repertoires in COVID-19 (dated by TCRdb to 2020 to 2022). Libraries were constructed by the immunoSEQ multiplex PCR assay. Imported from immuneACCESS, the table was reduced by TCRdb to in-frame sequences with V and J called. These copies leave out some clones; in studies compared against another copy, an unresolved V gene accounts for under half, and the cause of the remainder is not known. The sample yields a few hundred thousand clones; roughly 86% were counted once. The ten largest account for approximately 2.2% of the sample. Sequenced material: peripheral blood. Receptors were obtained from a woman aged 50 to 65 with acute or convalescent COVID-19.

The V gene is TRBV7-9, the J gene TRBJ2-2; 10 bases agree with TRBD2. Trimming at V came to 5 bases and at J to 5 bases, leaving 11 bases not matched to a gene. CDR1 SEHNR and CDR2 FQNEAQ come from the germline V gene (reference sequence). The CDR3 has 17 amino acids. CDR3 residues: CASSPNLAGAGTGELFF. The CDR3 DNA follows: TGTGCCAGCAGCCCAAATCTAGCGGGAGCGGGGACCGGGGAGCTGTTTTTT.

The V gene is TRBV11-3, the J gene TRBJ2-6, with no clear D. V was trimmed by 2 bases and J by 0 bases, leaving 2 bases between them. The CDR3 is 14 amino acids. Germline CDR1 and CDR2: SGHNT and YENEEA. The CDR3 protein is CASSLRSGANVLTF. In DNA form, the CDR3 reads TGTGCCAGCAGCTTACGCTCTGGGGCCAACGTCCTGACTTTC.